This T cell receptor beta chain is drawn from a study of T cells after posttransplantation cyclophosphamide. The study's findings and limits: After PTCy, TRB diversity resembled that of CNI/methotrexate controls. Later blood repertoires were often dominated by clones from the donor CD8+ memory compartment. Skin or GI-infiltrating T cells shared few TRB sequences with blood.

The sample holds a few counts of this clone. What it recognizes is unknown. Cyclophosphamide on days +3 and +4 followed busulfan-fludarabine conditioning and a marrow graft. Here immunoSEQ multiplex PCR was the method, and the copy in TCRdb shows in-frame clones only, minus some. The sample has roughly 6,400 clones, about 80% seen once. Germline-derived CDR1 and CDR2 are MNHNY and SVGAGI (reference sequence). The CDR3 runs to 14 residues. Trimming removed 4 bases from V and 6 bases from J, with 13 bases in between. This receptor was taken from a female patient aged 50 to 65 who received an allogeneic stem cell transplant from a related donor, was CMV-positive, and had no GVHD. T cells may partly derive from the graft donor. The sample consisted of CD8+ T cells sorted from PBMCs, taken 1404 days after allogeneic stem cell transplant with posttransplant cyclophosphamide. The gene calls are TRBV6-6 and TRBJ2-4; D might be TRBD1 (6 bases). The DNA for the CDR3 is TGTGCCAGCAGTTCACAGGGCCGGACAAACATTCAGTACTTC. Translating it yields CASSSQGRTNIQYF.